This T cell receptor (beta chain) comes out of a study of T cell repertoires in ileal Crohn's disease. In its sample, this clone was seen once. Only in-frame clones appear in the TCRdb table, and some are missing; sequencing was by immunoSEQ multiplex PCR. The sample records roughly 6,800 clones, approximately 79% being singletons. Germline-derived CDR1 and CDR2 are SGHNT and YENEEA. V shed 8 bases, J shed 0 bases, and the junction held 4 bases outside the gene matches. This CDR3 region has 14 residues. The source of this sequence is an adult with Crohn's disease. The V gene is TRBV11-3, the J gene TRBJ1-2, with TRBD1 identical over 9 bases. The sequenced material came from ileal tissue. Written as DNA, the CDR3 is TGTGCCAGCCGGGGACAGGGCACTAACTATGGCTACACCTTC. As protein: CASRGQGTNYGYTF.